These 15 T cell receptor beta chains came from one sample sequenced in a study of cytomegalovirus exposure and HLA in healthy donors (dated by TCRdb to about 2017). The library was produced with the immunoSEQ multiplex PCR assay. The multiplex PCR relied on a mix of 60 forward primers for TCR Vbeta segments and 13 reverse primers for TCR Jbeta segments. Imported from immuneACCESS, the table was reduced by TCRdb to in-frame sequences with V and J called. These copies leave out some clones; in studies compared against another copy, an unresolved V gene accounts for under half, and the cause of the remainder is not known. Within this sample are approximately 200,000 clones, with over 65% of them counted one time only. Clones ranked in the top ten supply roughly 0.098% of the sample. Sequencing was done on a sample of PBMCs. Receptor source: a boy aged 2-9 years in good health and CMV-seronegative.

CDR3 sequence: CASSQDLQRGGKQYF. CDR3 DNA sequence: TGCGCCAGCAGCCAAGATCTCCAGCGGGGGGGCAAGCAGTACTTC. V and J are TRBV4-3 and TRBJ2-7, with TRBD2 matching over 10 bases. The CDR3 covers 15 residues. Per the germline V gene, CDR1 is LGHNA and CDR2 is YSLEER. J lost 8 bases, V lost 0 bases, and 7 bases had no gene match.

V is TRBV4-1 and J is TRBJ1-1; 8 bases fit TRBD1. CDR3 length: 16 residues. CDR1 and CDR2 from the germline V gene are MGHRA and YSYEKL. Trimming removed 5 bases from V and 4 bases from J; junction bases left unmatched: 12. The CDR3 DNA sequence: TGCGCCAGCAGCTCGACAGGGGAGGGCCTAATCACTGAAGCTTTCTTT. Encoded protein: CASSSTGEGLITEAFF.

The sample holds a few counts of this clone. J is TRBJ1-2 and V is TRBV13; 12 nucleotides align to TRBD1. Germline V gene sequence: CDR1 PRHDT, CDR2 FYEKMQ (reference sequence). This CDR3 has 14 amino acids. Trimming cost V 5 bases and J 5 bases; bases outside gene matches: 3. CDR3 sequence (DNA): TGTGCCAGCAGCATGGGACAGGGGGCGTATGGCTACACCTTC. Translating gives CASSMGQGAYGYTF. Looking up the rest from reference TRBV13 and TRBJ1-2 gives the full variable domain: AAGVIQSPRHLIKEKRETATLKCYPIPRHDTVYWYQQGPGQDPQFLISFYEKMQSDKGSIPDRFSAQQFSDYHSELNMSSLELGDSALYFCASSMGQGAYGYTFGSGTRLTVV.

The V gene is TRBV30, the J gene TRBJ2-5; D possibly corresponds to TRBD2 (5 bases). Germline loops: CDR1 GTSNPN, CDR2 SVGIG (reference sequence). Trimming removed 1 base from V and 5 bases from J, with 5 bases in between. The CDR3 runs to 11 residues. The CDR3 spells CAWSAGETQYF. The CDR3, as DNA: TGTGCCTGGAGTGCGGGGGAGACCCAGTACTTC.

This clone has only one observation. The chain recombines TRBV11-2 with TRBJ2-1, with 7 bases matching TRBD1. Germline V CDR1 and CDR2: SGHAT, FQNNGV. V gave up 6 bases and J gave up 7 bases; unmatched junction bases: 6. The CDR3 length is 13 residues. DNA for the CDR3: TGTGCCAGCAGATATAGACAGGGTAATGAGCAGTTCTTC. This gives the protein CASRYRQGNEQFF. The complete variable domain, with remaining parts taken from reference TRBV11-2 and TRBJ2-1, reads EAGVAQSPRYKIIEKRQSVAFWCNPISGHATLYWYQQILGQGPKLLIQFQNNGVVDDSQLPKDRFSAERLKGVDSTLKIQPAKLEDSAVYLCASRYRQGNEQFFGPGTRLTVL.

The rearrangement links TRBV28 to TRBJ1-4; D perhaps matches TRBD1 (6 bases). V shed 5 bases and J shed 7 bases, with 17 bases lying between them. Per the germline V gene, CDR1 is MDHEN and CDR2 is SYDVKM. The CDR3 covers 15 residues. CDR3 coding DNA: TGTGCCAGCAGTCAACCAGGGGTTTTGGGTGAAAAACTGTTTTTT. Encoded protein: CASSQPGVLGEKLFF.

This sequence joins TRBV19 and TRBJ2-4; D is unresolved. The CDR3 loop spans 14 amino acids. Trimming took off 8 bases at V and 6 bases at J, with 17 bases between the two ends. From germline, CDR1 is LNHDA and CDR2 SQIVND (reference sequence). The CDR3 sequence: CASVRPGLGNIQYF. The CDR3 nucleotides read TGTGCCAGTGTGAGACCGGGTTTAGGAAACATTCAGTACTTC.

The V gene is TRBV15, the J gene TRBJ1-2; 8 bases are shared with TRBD1. Losses at the gene ends were 3 bases for V and 7 bases for J; bases not matched to a gene: 4. Germline loops: CDR1 LNHNV, CDR2 YYDKDF (reference sequence). The CDR3 sequence is 13 residues long. CDR3 in DNA: TGTGCCACCAGCAGGGCGGACAGGGCTGGCTACACCTTC. Its translation is CATSRADRAGYTF.

This chain connects TRBV6-5 to TRBJ1-1; perhaps TRBD1 as D (5 bases). V lost 0 bases to trimming and J lost 2 bases, with 13 bases between them. From germline, CDR1 is MNHEY and CDR2 SVGAGI. This CDR3 is built from 16 residues. CDR3 in amino acids: CASSYSFATGNTEAFF. CDR3 nucleotides: TGTGCCAGCAGTTACTCGTTCGCCACAGGAAACACTGAAGCTTTCTTT.

V is TRBV5-6 and J is TRBJ2-2; 9 nucleotides line up with TRBD2. V gave up 0 bases and J gave up 6 bases; unmatched junction bases: 3. CDR1 and CDR2 from the germline V gene are SGHDT and YYEEEE. This CDR3 spans 15 amino acids. The CDR3 region has the DNA TGTGCCAGCAGCTTGGGCGGGGGGGCCGCCGGGGAGCTGTTTTTT. Translating gives CASSLGGGAAGELFF.

CDR3 amino acids: CASSLNSLYGYTF. CDR3 coding DNA: TGTGCCAGCAGCTTGAACAGCCTCTATGGCTACACCTTC. The rearrangement links TRBV5-4 to TRBJ1-2, with D hard to call. V lost 1 base to trimming and J lost 4 bases, with 8 bases between them. Germline CDR1 is SGHNT and CDR2 is YYREEE (reference sequence). This CDR3 has 13 amino acids.

The chain carries TRBV6-6 and TRBJ2-7, with D maybe TRBD1 (6 bases). This CDR3 has 13 residues. Per the germline V gene, CDR1 is MNHNY and CDR2 is SVGAGI (reference sequence). V was shortened by 4 bases and J by 3 bases, with 10 bases between the two germline ends. Written as DNA, the CDR3 is TGTGCCAGCAGTTGGGGGCGGCTCTACGAGCAGTACTTC. The encoded protein is CASSWGRLYEQYF.

The genes are TRBV7-2 and TRBJ1-2; no clear D gene. Per the germline V gene, CDR1 is SGHTA and CDR2 is FQGNSA. The CDR3 extends over 13 amino acids. V dropped 6 bases and J dropped 2 bases, with 10 bases sitting between them. CDR3 DNA: TGTGCCAGCAGTGACCCAGGAAACTATGGCTACACCTTC. Translated, it gives CASSDPGNYGYTF.

The chain has TRBV6-1 and TRBJ2-7; possible D gene TRBD2, 5 bases. There are 14 residues in the CDR3. The V end was cut by 1 base, the J end by 2 bases, with 9 bases between. Looked up from germline, CDR1 is MNHNS and CDR2 is SASEGT. The CDR3 region is CASSEVAGTYEQYF. For the CDR3, the DNA is TGTGCCAGCAGTGAAGTCGCCGGGACCTACGAGCAGTACTTC.

The chain couples TRBV7-4 to TRBJ1-1, with D possibly TRBD1 on 5 matching bases. V gave up 3 bases and J gave up 0 bases, with 11 bases separating them. The CDR3 consists of 15 residues. Germline-derived CDR1 and CDR2 are SGHVT and SQSDAQ. The CDR3: CASSFGPGMNTEAFF. CDR3 coding DNA: TGTGCCAGCAGCTTCGGTCCAGGGATGAACACTGAAGCTTTCTTT. Based on the CDR3 plus reference TRBV7-4 and TRBJ1-1, the full variable domain is GAGVSQSPRYKVAKRGRDVALRCDSISGHVTLYWYRQTLGQGSEVLTYSQSDAQRDKSGRPSGRFSAERPERSVSTLKIQRTEQGDSAVYLCASSFGPGMNTEAFFGQGTRLTVV.